This TCR beta chain was sequenced in a study of graft-versus-host responses after intestinal transplantation (TCRdb year 2021). Background on the whole study: The transplants that recipients got were multivisceral, liver-intestinal, or isolated intestinal. Every recipient was given anti-thymocyte globulin induction, then maintenance tacrolimus and steroids for about 3 years. After intestinal transplantation, graft-versus-host and host-versus-graft alloreactive T cell clones were followed in the graft, circulation and bone marrow using bulk TCR-beta CDR3 sequencing. To identify alloreactive clones, pre-transplant mixed lymphocyte reaction products were sequenced and then compared with unstimulated pre-transplant donor and recipient T cells. The cohort enrolled 24 intestinal transplant recipients, one of whom was a retransplant, and a few patients without pretransplant specimens were excluded. A peak of at least 4% donor T cells among recipient peripheral blood mononuclear cells was the definition used for donor T cell macrochimerism. Samples from a few later patients were sequenced in-house on an Illumina MiSeq with MiXCR processing rather than by the commercial service.

The time point label of this sample denotes: cells obtained before transplantation from donor or recipient. CD3+CD4+ and CD3+CD8+ populations were FACS-sorted from unstimulated pre-transplant donor and recipient cells taken from spleen or lymph nodes. The library was made by the immunoSEQ multiplex PCR assay. In most patients, genomic DNA was isolated using the Qiagen DNeasy Blood and Tissue Kit and sent frozen to Adaptive Biotechnologies for TCR sequencing. Adaptive Biotechnologies carried out high-throughput TCR-beta CDR3 sequencing of genomic DNA for most patients. As for the original processing: Adaptive's ImmunoSEQ software supplied the TCR sequencing data for more than 15 patients, while MiXCR and VDJtools were used to process a few other patients. To correct CD4 versus CD8 sorting errors, any sequence found in both subsets at a frequency ratio below 5:1 was removed. Because the origin of CDR3 nucleotide sequences shared between donor and recipient could not be assigned, those sequences were removed. To be classed as alloreactive, a clone needed at least 2-fold expansion over unstimulated cells and a minimum CFSE-low frequency of 0.002% (template counts) or 0.001% (read counts). Clones were considered mappable if detected in sequenced pre-transplant spleen, lymph node, or MLR CFSE-low populations of the donor or recipient. Cumulative frequency of alloreactive clones was calculated as a percentage of all sequences weighted by copy number. This immuneACCESS table, as held by TCRdb, lists in-frame sequences with V and J called but not all clones. Of the missing ones, under half trace to an unresolved V gene in checked studies; the others have no known cause. The DNA gave D and trimming, while V, J and clone size come from that table. A total of 100,000 to 130,000 clones appear in this sample, roughly 90% of them only once. The ten top clones hold approximately 0.76% of the sample.

Study-level results and caveats: High GvH to HvG T cell clonal ratios were observed in the allografts of patients with donor T cell macrochimerism. GvH clones were detected in recipient bone marrow, and some appeared earlier in ileal mucosa or blood, consistent with an intestinal mucosal origin. Early after transplant, peak levels of circulating GvH clones were found to be associated with declines in HvG clones. Conclusions were limited by the relatively low number and heterogeneity of intestinal transplant patients.

A remark on this clone: The antigen this receptor binds is unknown. No much larger clone is present one base from it, and per-base qualities are unavailable.

Including the terminal cysteine and phenylalanine, the CDR3 comprises 17 residues. Kept here is only the CDR3 DNA, which spans 51 bases and is read in frame from base 1. The germline V and J ends show losses of 0 bases and 2 bases respectively, and no gene match explains 5 bases of the junction. Sequences SGHRS (CDR1) and YFSETQ (CDR2) are obtained from the germline V gene. This sequence originates from a human donor who was the organ donor for an intestinal transplant. The chain links TRBV5-1 with TRBJ2-3; 11 junctional bases match TRBD2. The material was unstimulated CD4+ T cells sorted from spleen or lymph node cells, obtained before transplant. The CDR3 in this case is CASSLEASGGPTDTQYF. The DNA is TGCGCCAGCAGCTTGGAGGCTAGCGGGGGGCCCACAGATACGCAGTATTTT.